This TCR beta chain was recovered during a study of Ad26.COV2.S vaccination and SARS-CoV-2 variants. About the research overall: In the study, Ad26.COV2.S was injected intramuscularly once, or twice 56 days apart. Study results and caveats: The TCR breadth and depth analyses may have produced an underestimate of total T cell responses. Placebo and vaccine recipients had non-spike TCR breadth that was similar.

Described treatment: about 20 received Ad26.COV2.S at low or high dose, single or two shots; about 5 received placebo; per-sample allocation not given. Samples analyzed were those drawn on day 63 after the first vaccine or placebo injection. Clones were read by immunoSEQ multiplex PCR, and TCRdb kept only the in-frame ones, dropping some. The table lists around 350,000 clones, more than 75% of them singletons. Notes on this clone: Its antigen is currently unknown.

CDR1 is MNHEY, CDR2 SVGAGI, per germline. CDR3 length equals 15 residues. The V gene end was trimmed by 7 bases and the J gene end by 0 bases; junction bases not matched to a gene: 9. This sample comprised peripheral blood, obtained in a trial of Ad26.COV2.S vaccine versus placebo. The sequence derives from a person between 18 and 59 years old who received the Ad26.COV2.S COVID-19 vaccine or a placebo. This sequence joins TRBV6-5 and TRBJ2-7, with 7 bases that match TRBD1. The CDR3 sequence: CASTLLRDSSYEQYF. As DNA, the CDR3 is TGTGCCAGCACTCTACTCCGGGACAGCTCCTACGAGCAGTACTTC.